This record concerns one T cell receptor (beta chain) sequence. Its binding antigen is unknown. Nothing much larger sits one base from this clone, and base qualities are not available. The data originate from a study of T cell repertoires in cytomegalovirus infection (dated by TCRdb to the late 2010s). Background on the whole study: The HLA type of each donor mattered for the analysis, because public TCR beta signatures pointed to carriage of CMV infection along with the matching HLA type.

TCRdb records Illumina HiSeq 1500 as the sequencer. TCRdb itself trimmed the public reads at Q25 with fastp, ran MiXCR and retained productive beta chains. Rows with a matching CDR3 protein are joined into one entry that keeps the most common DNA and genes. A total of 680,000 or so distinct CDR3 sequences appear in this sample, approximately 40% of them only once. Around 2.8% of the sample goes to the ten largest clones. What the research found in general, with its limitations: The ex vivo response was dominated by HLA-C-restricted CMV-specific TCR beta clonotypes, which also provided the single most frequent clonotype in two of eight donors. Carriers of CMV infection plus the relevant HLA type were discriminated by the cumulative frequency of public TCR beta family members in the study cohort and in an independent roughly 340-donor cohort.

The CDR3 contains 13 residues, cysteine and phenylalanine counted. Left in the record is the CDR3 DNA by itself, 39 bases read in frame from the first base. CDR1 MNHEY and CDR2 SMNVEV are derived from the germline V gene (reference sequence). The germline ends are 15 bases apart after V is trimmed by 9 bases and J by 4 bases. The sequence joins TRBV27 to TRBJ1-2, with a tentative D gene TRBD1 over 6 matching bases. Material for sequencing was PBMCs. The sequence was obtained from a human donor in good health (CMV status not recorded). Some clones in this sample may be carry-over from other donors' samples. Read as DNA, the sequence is TGTGCCAGTAGCGGGGGCTCCCCCTATGGCTACACCTTC. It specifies CASSGGSPYGYTF.